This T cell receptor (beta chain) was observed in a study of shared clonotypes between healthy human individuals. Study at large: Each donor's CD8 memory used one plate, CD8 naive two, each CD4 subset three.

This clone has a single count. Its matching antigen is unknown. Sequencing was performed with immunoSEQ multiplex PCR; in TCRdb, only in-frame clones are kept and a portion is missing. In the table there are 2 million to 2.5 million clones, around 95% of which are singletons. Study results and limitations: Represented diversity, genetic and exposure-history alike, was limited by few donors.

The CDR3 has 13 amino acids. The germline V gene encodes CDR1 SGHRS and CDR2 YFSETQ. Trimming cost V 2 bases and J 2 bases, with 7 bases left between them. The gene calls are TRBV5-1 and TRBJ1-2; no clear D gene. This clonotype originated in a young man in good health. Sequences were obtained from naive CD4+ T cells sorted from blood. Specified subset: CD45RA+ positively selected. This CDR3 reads CASSLQRNYGYTF. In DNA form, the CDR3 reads TGCGCCAGCAGCTTACAGCGAAACTATGGCTACACCTTC. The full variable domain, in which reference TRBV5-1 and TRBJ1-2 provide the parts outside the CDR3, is KAGVTQTPRYLIKTRGQQVTLSCSPISGHRSVSWYQQTPGQGLQFLFEYFSETQRNKGNFPGRFSGRQFSNSRSEMNVSTLELGDSALYLCASSLQRNYGYTFGSGTRLTVV.